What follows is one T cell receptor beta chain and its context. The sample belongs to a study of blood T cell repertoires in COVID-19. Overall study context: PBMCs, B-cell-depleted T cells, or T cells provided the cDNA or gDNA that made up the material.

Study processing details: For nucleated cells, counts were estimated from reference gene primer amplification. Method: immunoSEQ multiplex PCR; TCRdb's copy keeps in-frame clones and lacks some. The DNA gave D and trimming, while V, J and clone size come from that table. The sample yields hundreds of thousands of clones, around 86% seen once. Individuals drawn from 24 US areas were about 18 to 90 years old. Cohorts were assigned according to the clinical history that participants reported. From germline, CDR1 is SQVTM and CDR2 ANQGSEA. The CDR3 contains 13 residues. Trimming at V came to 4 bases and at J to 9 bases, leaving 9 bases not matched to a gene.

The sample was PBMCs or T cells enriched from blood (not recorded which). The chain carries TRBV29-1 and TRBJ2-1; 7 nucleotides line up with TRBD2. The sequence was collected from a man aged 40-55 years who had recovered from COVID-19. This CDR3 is CSVVGGVYSEQFF. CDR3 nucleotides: TGCAGCGTTGTTGGGGGGGTTTATAGTGAGCAGTTCTTC.